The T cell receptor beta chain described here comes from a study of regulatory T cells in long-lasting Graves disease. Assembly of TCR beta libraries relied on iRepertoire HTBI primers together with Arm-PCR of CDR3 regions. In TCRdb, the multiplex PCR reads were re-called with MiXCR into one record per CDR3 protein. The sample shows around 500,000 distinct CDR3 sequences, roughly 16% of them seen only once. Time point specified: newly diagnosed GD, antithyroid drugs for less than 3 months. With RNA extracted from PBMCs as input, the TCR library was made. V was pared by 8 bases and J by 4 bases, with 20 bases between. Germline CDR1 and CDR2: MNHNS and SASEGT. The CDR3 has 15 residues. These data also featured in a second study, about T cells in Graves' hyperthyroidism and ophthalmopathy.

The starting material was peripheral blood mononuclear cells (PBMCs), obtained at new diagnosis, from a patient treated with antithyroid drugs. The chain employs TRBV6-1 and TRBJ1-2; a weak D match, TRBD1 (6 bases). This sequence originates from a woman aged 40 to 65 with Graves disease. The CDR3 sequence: CASVFETGESYGYTF. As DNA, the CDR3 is TGTGCCAGCGTGTTTGAGACAGGAGAGAGCTATGGCTACACCTTC.